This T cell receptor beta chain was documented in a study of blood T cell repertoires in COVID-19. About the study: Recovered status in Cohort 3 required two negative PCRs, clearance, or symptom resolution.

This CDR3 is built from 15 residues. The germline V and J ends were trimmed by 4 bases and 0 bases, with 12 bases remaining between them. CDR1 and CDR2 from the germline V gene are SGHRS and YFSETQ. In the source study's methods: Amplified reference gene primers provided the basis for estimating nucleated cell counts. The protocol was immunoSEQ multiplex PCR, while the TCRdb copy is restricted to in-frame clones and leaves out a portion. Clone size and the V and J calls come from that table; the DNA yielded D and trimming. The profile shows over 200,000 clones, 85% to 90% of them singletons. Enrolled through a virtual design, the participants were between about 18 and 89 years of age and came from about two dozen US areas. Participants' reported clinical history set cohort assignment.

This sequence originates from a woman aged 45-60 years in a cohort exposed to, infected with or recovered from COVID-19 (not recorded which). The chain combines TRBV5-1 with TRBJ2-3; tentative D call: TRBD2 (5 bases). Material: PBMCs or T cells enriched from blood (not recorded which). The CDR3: CASSTGVSSTDTQYF. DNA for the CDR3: TGCGCCAGCAGCACCGGGGTCTCTAGCACAGATACGCAGTATTTT.